The rows below give T cell receptor beta chains drawn from one sample of a study of regulatory T cells in long-lasting Graves disease. TCRdb reanalysed the multiplex PCR reads using MiXCR and keeps one entry per CDR3 protein. The table shows about 340,000 distinct CDR3 sequences, with less than 20% occurring only once. The specimen comprised peripheral blood mononuclear cells (PBMCs), sampled when the disease was refractory, from a patient treated with antithyroid drugs. These TCRs come from a female donor with Graves disease. Both conserved end residues are part of each CDR3. The order of the fields is clone size, J gene, D gene, V gene, CDR3 DNA, CDR3 protein. D genes are given only for firm matches. The size field is filled for only some rows; it gives once, few, many or a size class.

size: few; J: TRBJ2-2; D: NA; V: TRBV28; DNA: TGTGCCAGCAGTTTCTGGGGCCGGCGGACAACCACCGGGGAGCTGTTTTTT; CDR3: CASSFWGRRTTTGELFF
size: NA; J: TRBJ2-7; D: TRBD2; V: TRBV3-1; DNA: TGTGCCAGCAGCCAACAACCGCTAGCGGGATCCTACGAGCAGTACTTC; CDR3: CASSQQPLAGSYEQYF
size: many; J: TRBJ2-7; D: NA; V: TRBV7-9; DNA: TGTGCCAGCAGCCGACAGGTGAGCTCCTACGAGCAGTACTTC; CDR3: CASSRQVSSYEQYF
size: NA; J: TRBJ2-2; D: TRBD2; V: TRBV5-1; DNA: TGCACCAGCAGCCCGAAGACTAGCGGGAGTGCCGGGGAGCTGTTTTTT; CDR3: CTSSPKTSGSAGELFF
size: NA; J: TRBJ1-1; D: NA; V: TRBV4-2; DNA: TGTGCCAGCAGCCAAGATTTGGGGCACACTGAAGCTTTCTTT; CDR3: CASSQDLGHTEAFF
size: many; J: TRBJ1-5; D: NA; V: TRBV30; DNA: TGTGCCTGGAGAGGAAGGAGCAATCAGCCCCAGCATTTT; CDR3: CAWRGRSNQPQHF
size: many; J: TRBJ1-2; D: NA; V: TRBV27; DNA: TGTGCCAGCAGTTTAGCCCCTCTCTCCAACAGGGTAGGAGGCTACACCTTC; CDR3: CASSLAPLSNRVGGYTF
size: many; J: TRBJ1-1; D: NA; V: TRBV5-1; DNA: TGCGCCAGCAGCTTGTCGGAGAACACTGAAGCTTTCTTT; CDR3: CASSLSENTEAFF
size: many; J: TRBJ1-1; D: TRBD1; V: TRBV6-1; DNA: TGTGCCAGCAGTCCGTGGACAGGGTATTTAGGTGGCACTGAAGCTTTCTTT; CDR3: CASSPWTGYLGGTEAFF
size: many; J: TRBJ1-1; D: NA; V: TRBV28; DNA: TGTGCCAGCGGCCCGGGGGACACCTCCAGCGGCACTGAAGCTTTCTTT; CDR3: CASGPGDTSSGTEAFF
size: NA; J: TRBJ1-2; D: NA; V: TRBV13; DNA: TGTGCCAGCAGCTTCCCTGGGATGGAGGGCTACACCTTC; CDR3: CASSFPGMEGYTF
size: few; J: TRBJ2-7; D: TRBD2; V: TRBV30; DNA: TGTGCCTGGAGTGTAGCAAGGACTAGCGGGAGCTCCTACGAGCAGTACTTC; CDR3: CAWSVARTSGSSYEQYF
size: many; J: TRBJ1-2; D: NA; V: TRBV19; DNA: TGTGCCAGTAGTGACACAGAGGATGGCTACACCTTC; CDR3: CASSDTEDGYTF
size: NA; J: TRBJ1-2; D: TRBD1; V: TRBV4-3; DNA: TGCGCCAGCAGCCCGGGACAGGGGATAGGCCTCTATGGCTACACCTTC; CDR3: CASSPGQGIGLYGYTF
size: many; J: TRBJ1-1; D: TRBD1; V: TRBV27; DNA: TGTGCCAGCAGTTTAGCTTTAACCGGGACAGGGACTGAAGCTTTCTTT; CDR3: CASSLALTGTGTEAFF
size: NA; J: TRBJ2-1; D: NA; V: TRBV12-3/TRBV12-4; DNA: TGTGCCAGCAGTCGCCTCACGGGCTACAATGAGCAGTTCTTC; CDR3: CASSRLTGYNEQFF
size: NA; J: TRBJ2-5; D: TRBD1; V: TRBV11-2; DNA: TGTGCCAGCAGCCCATGGGACAGGGGTGACGAGACCCAGTACTTC; CDR3: CASSPWDRGDETQYF
size: NA; J: TRBJ2-5; D: NA; V: TRBV5-1; DNA: TGCGCCAGCAACAGGGATGAGAGGACCCAGTACTTC; CDR3: CASNRDERTQYF
size: few; J: TRBJ1-6; D: TRBD1; V: TRBV20-1; DNA: TGCAGTGCGACAGGGGGGCACTCCTATAATTCACCCCTCCACTTT; CDR3: CSATGGHSYNSPLHF
size: many; J: TRBJ2-5; D: TRBD2; V: TRBV18; DNA: TGTGCCAGCTCACGGGCGGGGGACCAAGAGACCCAGTACTTC; CDR3: CASSRAGDQETQYF
size: few; J: TRBJ1-4; D: TRBD1; V: TRBV5-1; DNA: TGCGCCAGCAGCTTGGGGGGACAGGGTCATGAAAAACTGCTTTTT; CDR3: CASSLGGQGHEKLLF
size: many; J: TRBJ2-7; D: TRBD1; V: TRBV27; DNA: TGTGCCACCAGACCAGGGACAGCCAAACCCTCCTCCTACGAGCAGTACTTC; CDR3: CATRPGTAKPSSYEQYF
size: NA; J: TRBJ2-2; D: NA; V: TRBV5-1; DNA: TGCGCCAGCCTAGACCCCTCGGGCACCGGGGAGCTGTTTTTT; CDR3: CASLDPSGTGELFF
size: many; J: TRBJ1-2; D: TRBD1; V: TRBV6-5; DNA: TGTGCCAGCAGTTACCGAAGCGCCGGACAGGGGCTGAACTATGGCTACACCTTC; CDR3: CASSYRSAGQGLNYGYTF
size: NA; J: TRBJ1-5; D: TRBD1; V: TRBV10-3; DNA: TGTGCCATCAGCGGAACAGGGACAGGGACTCAGCCCCAGCATTTT; CDR3: CAISGTGTGTQPQHF
size: few; J: TRBJ1-4; D: NA; V: TRBV15; DNA: TGTGCCACCAGCCCTCGGCGGGGGCGTGAAAAACTGTTTTTT; CDR3: CATSPRRGREKLFF
size: NA; J: TRBJ1-6; D: NA; V: TRBV5-6; DNA: TGTGCCAGCAGCCTGTTTCGGGGTACGGGAGCCAATAATTCACCCCTCCACTTT; CDR3: CASSLFRGTGANNSPLHF
size: NA; J: TRBJ2-7; D: TRBD1; V: TRBV5-5; DNA: TGTGCCAGCAGCCCAGGTTTTAGACAGGGGTCCCTCGAGCAGTACTTC; CDR3: CASSPGFRQGSLEQYF
size: NA; J: TRBJ2-7; D: NA; V: TRBV20-1; DNA: TGCAGTGCCACAAGCCTGGGCTACGAGCAGTACTTC; CDR3: CSATSLGYEQYF
size: many; J: TRBJ1-1; D: NA; V: TRBV12-3/TRBV12-4; DNA: TGTGCCAGCAGTTTGGGCAGGGAGAGCACTGAAGCTTTCTTT; CDR3: CASSLGRESTEAFF
size: many; J: TRBJ2-7; D: NA; V: TRBV12-3/TRBV12-4; DNA: TGTGCCAGCAGTCCCGCCACAGTCCTTCACGAGCAGTACTTC; CDR3: CASSPATVLHEQYF
size: few; J: TRBJ2-7; D: NA; V: TRBV18; DNA: TGTGCCAGCTCACCTTTAAACAGGGATTTCGAGCAGTACTTC; CDR3: CASSPLNRDFEQYF
size: many; J: TRBJ2-7; D: NA; V: TRBV20-1; DNA: TGCAGTGCTAGGATATCCCCCTACGAGCAGTACTTC; CDR3: CSARISPYEQYF
size: many; J: TRBJ1-1; D: NA; V: TRBV7-2; DNA: TGTGCCAGCAGCTTAGTTTATGGAAAAACAGAAGCTTTCTTT; CDR3: CASSLVYGKTEAFF
size: once; J: TRBJ2-5; D: NA; V: TRBV9; DNA: TGTGCCAGCAGCAGCGAGAACCAAGAGACCCTGTACTTC; CDR3: CASSSENQETLYF
size: NA; J: TRBJ2-7; D: NA; V: TRBV6-5; DNA: TGTGCCAGCAGTTACGGGGGGATAGGCGAGCAGTACTTC; CDR3: CASSYGGIGEQYF